This TCR beta chain was captured in a study of T cells in Graves' hyperthyroidism and ophthalmopathy. The length of the CDR3 is 16 residues. Germline CDR1 SEHNR, CDR2 FQNEAQ (reference sequence). The V gene lost 1 base and the J gene lost 4 bases, with 14 bases spanning the gap. Amplification yielded TCR beta CDR3 regions, with RNA transcripts as the source. The study used the HTBI primer set for a first-round RT-PCR of the TCR CDR3. Each CDR3 protein gets one entry after TCRdb re-called the multiplex PCR reads with MiXCR. The data hold approximately 640,000 distinct CDR3 sequences, with around 15% observed a single time. This clonotype was counted once.

The chain joins TRBV7-9 to TRBJ2-1; either TRBD1 or TRBD2 may supply D (5 bases each). The receptor comes from a woman in her twenties or thirties with Graves' hyperthyroidism. Sequenced input: blood. The CDR3 nucleotides read TGTGCCAGCAGCTTAGGAGGGGCAGGTACATACAATGAGCAGTTCTTC. Translated: CASSLGGAGTYNEQFF.